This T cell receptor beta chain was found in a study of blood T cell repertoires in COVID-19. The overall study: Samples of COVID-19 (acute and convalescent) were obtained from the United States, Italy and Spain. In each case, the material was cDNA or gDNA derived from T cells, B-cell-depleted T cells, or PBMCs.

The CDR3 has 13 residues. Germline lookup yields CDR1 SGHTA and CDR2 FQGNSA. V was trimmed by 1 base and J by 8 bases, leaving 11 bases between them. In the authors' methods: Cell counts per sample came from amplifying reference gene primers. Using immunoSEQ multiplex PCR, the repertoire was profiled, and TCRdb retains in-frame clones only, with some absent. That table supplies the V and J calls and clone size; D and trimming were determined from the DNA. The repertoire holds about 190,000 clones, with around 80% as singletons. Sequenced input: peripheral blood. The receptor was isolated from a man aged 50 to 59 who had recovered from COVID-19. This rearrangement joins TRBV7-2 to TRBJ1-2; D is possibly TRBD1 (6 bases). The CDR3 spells CASSLGAGAGYTF. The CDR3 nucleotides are TGTGCCAGCAGCTTAGGGGCAGGGGCCGGCTACACCTTC. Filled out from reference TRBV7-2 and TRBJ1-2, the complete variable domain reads GAGVSQSPSNKVTEKGKDVELRCDPISGHTALYWYRQSLGQGLEFLIYFQGNSAPDKSGLPSDRFSAERTGGSVSTLTIQRTQQEDSAVYLCASSLGAGAGYTFGSGTRLTVV.